The rows below give T cell receptor beta chains drawn from one sample of a study of CD8 T cells in Susac syndrome. TCRdb fed the immunoSEQ multiplex PCR reads into MiXCR, producing one record per CDR3 protein. There are 150,000 to 180,000 distinct CDR3 sequences in the sample; less than 97% occur only once, and 0.13% to 0.15% lies in the top ten. The sequenced material came from CD8+ T cells from PBMCs. These receptors were taken from a human donor with multiple sclerosis. CDR3s include the opening cysteine and the closing phenylalanine or tryptophan. D genes are given only for firm matches. Only part of the rows carry a size: once, few, many, or a class if the clone is expanded.

cdr3_nt cdr3_aa j_call clone_size v_call d_call
TGTGCCAGCAGCCCCAGGGGCGGAGAGACCCAGTACTTC CASSPRGGETQYF TRBJ2-5 few TRBV13 -
TGTGCCAGCAGTCCACGAAGCTCCTACGAGCAGTACTTC CASSPRSSYEQYF TRBJ2-7 - TRBV27 -
TGTGCCAGCAGCTCCCCTACCTTCGGGGAGCTGTTTTTT CASSSPTFGELFF TRBJ2-2 once TRBV7-9 -
TGCGCCAGCAGCCAAGTGGGGGCCCAAGAGACCCAGTACTTC CASSQVGAQETQYF TRBJ2-5 - TRBV4-1 -
TGCAGCTTCGACAATGAGCAGTTCTTC CSFDNEQFF TRBJ2-1 - TRBV29-1 -
TGTGCCTGGGGACAGGGGGGACGCTACGAGCAGTACTTC CAWGQGGRYEQYF TRBJ2-7 - TRBV30 TRBD1
TGTGCCAGCAGCTTCCGACAGGGAAATGAAAAACTGTTTTTT CASSFRQGNEKLFF TRBJ1-4 - TRBV13 TRBD1
TGCAGCGTTGGTGACCCGGGACAGGGGGTAGCCGGGGAGCTGTTTTTT CSVGDPGQGVAGELFF TRBJ2-2 - TRBV29-1 TRBD1
TGTGCCAGCCGGACTAGCGGGGGGGCAGAAGATACGCAGTATTTT CASRTSGGAEDTQYF TRBJ2-3 - TRBV3-1 TRBD2
TGTGCCACCAGCCCGGACAGGGGGAACGAGCAGTACTTC CATSPDRGNEQYF TRBJ2-7 - TRBV15 TRBD1
TGTGCCAGCAGCCCCCCGTTAATGGAGACCCAGTACTTC CASSPPLMETQYF TRBJ2-5 - TRBV7-8 -
TGTGCCAGCAGCTCCCTCTCCGGGTTCGGCCCCACTGGGGCCAACGTCCTGACTTTC CASSSLSGFGPTGANVLTF TRBJ2-6 - TRBV7-9 -
TGTGCCAGCTCAGCACTTCGTTGGGGACAAAACAACATTCAGTACTTC CASSALRWGQNNIQYF TRBJ2-4 - TRBV18 -
TGCAGCGTCCCGACAAAAACGTACAATGAGCAGTTCTTC CSVPTKTYNEQFF TRBJ2-1 - TRBV29-1 -
TGTGCCTGGAGCGCGAGTGGTTTCGGCTATGGCTACACCTTC CAWSASGFGYGYTF TRBJ1-2 - TRBV30 -
TGCGCCAGCAGCCAATTGCCTCGCACAGATACGCAGTATTTT CASSQLPRTDTQYF TRBJ2-3 - TRBV4-1 -
TGTGCCAGCAGCCCCCGGGACAGGGCCTACGAGCAGTACTTC CASSPRDRAYEQYF TRBJ2-7 few TRBV11-2 TRBD1
TGTGCCAGCAGCCAGGGGAGCTATATTAACTATGGCTACACCTTC CASSQGSYINYGYTF TRBJ1-2 - TRBV6-5 -
TGTGCCTCTAGCGGGGGCACCACAGATACGCAGTATTTT CASSGGTTDTQYF TRBJ2-3 - TRBV14 TRBD2
TGTGCCAGCAGACCCGTACACAGGGCCAACACTGAAGCTTTCTTT CASRPVHRANTEAFF TRBJ1-1 - TRBV7-9 -
TGTGCCAGCAGTCTCAGTAACCAAGAGACCCAGTACTTC CASSLSNQETQYF TRBJ2-5 few TRBV12-3/TRBV12-4 -
TGTGCCTGGAGTCTCCAATTTGGGGGGAACACTGAAGCTTTCTTT CAWSLQFGGNTEAFF TRBJ1-1 - TRBV30 -
TGCGCCAGCAGCCAAGAAGGGACAGGTCAATATGAGCAGTTCTTC CASSQEGTGQYEQFF TRBJ2-1 - TRBV4-1 TRBD1
TGTGCCAGCAGCTTAGGAGAGGGGACAGGGGTCTCCCTCCAAGAGACCCAGTACTTC CASSLGEGTGVSLQETQYF TRBJ2-5 - TRBV11-2 TRBD1
TGTGCCAGCAGCGTATCTGGGGCTAGATCAGTGGACGAGCAGTTCTTC CASSVSGARSVDEQFF TRBJ2-1 - TRBV9 -
TGTGCCAGCAGTTACTCGACCTCTGGACAGGGTGGGAACACCGGGGAGCTGTTTTTT CASSYSTSGQGGNTGELFF TRBJ2-2 - TRBV6-2/TRBV6-3 TRBD1